This T cell receptor beta chain was recorded in a study of cytomegalovirus exposure and HLA in healthy donors. Background on the study: Unique TCRs numbering about 85 million, obtained from HLA-typed donors, made up an early data release. Study observations and caveats: Data from an earlier analysis indicated that most TCR beta V segments were productive either about 87% or about 30% of the time. It was 164 TCR beta chains that were listed as cytomegalovirus-associated.

Regarding donors, all were healthy bone marrow donors. About this clone itself: Its antigen is unidentified.

The PCR made use of 60 Vbeta and 13 Jbeta primers. TCRdb keeps only in-frame clones here, not all; method: immunoSEQ multiplex PCR. Of approximately 200,000 clones listed, around 81% are singletons. The specimen was PBMCs. This TCR came from a woman between 18 and 29 years old in good health and CMV-seropositive.

The CDR3: CASSSDGGRDTEAFF. The CDR3 DNA reads as TGTGCCAGCAGTTCAGATGGGGGCCGTGACACTGAAGCTTTCTTT. V and J are TRBV7-9 and TRBJ1-1; tentative D call: TRBD1 (6 bases). The V gene's germline CDR1 is SEHNR and CDR2 FQNEAQ (reference sequence). This CDR3 spans 15 amino acids. The ends were cut back, 6 bases at V and 3 bases at J, with 17 bases in the middle.